Listed below are T cell receptor beta chains from one sample, sequenced in a study of response to subunit inactivated influenza vaccine. MiXCR was run by TCRdb on the RT-PCR reads, yielding one entry per CDR3 protein. This repertoire shows about 700,000 distinct CDR3 sequences, more than 15% found once; its top ten account for around 10%. The sample was PBMCs from blood, taken 12 days after vaccination. The receptor source for this set is a man over 45 who received an inactivated influenza vaccine. Both conserved end residues are part of each CDR3. The D gene is left open where the match is weak. Not every row has a clone size; where given, it reads once, few, many or a size class.

V gene,D gene,clone size,CDR3 protein
TRBV5-1,TRBD1,-,CASTSKGAGGELFF
TRBV14,TRBD2,few,CASSQDRMGLAGSTDTQYF
TRBV10-3,-,-,CTVGQSSYEQYF
TRBV7-9,-,-,CASSLVLSGNEQFF
TRBV12-3/TRBV12-4,-,many,CASSTFMDSYEQYF
TRBV20-1,TRBD1,many,CSATDRGEKLFF
TRBV6-2/TRBV6-3,-,-,CASRPSGARFATEQYF
TRBV2,-,few,CASIPEGRRYEQYF
TRBV6-1,TRBD1,few,CASRRGAGGDGYTF
TRBV7-9,TRBD1,-,CASSQTGAEKLFF
TRBV12-3/TRBV12-4,-,many,CASSYGHSLNEQYF
TRBV5-6,-,many,CASSLVGRTGELFF
TRBV28,-,many,CANPQYEQYF
TRBV3-1,-,-,CASSQNPGGSEELNTEAFF
TRBV5-1,-,few,CASSLALSINTGELFF
TRBV24-1,-,once,CATSGVGGAETQYF
TRBV9,-,-,CASSVPRQDQNTGELFF
TRBV5-6,-,few,CASSWRLHSGNTIYF
TRBV15,-,few,CATSRGGLYNEQFF
TRBV5-1,TRBD1,few,CASSLYWDRAYEQYF
TRBV19,TRBD2,-,CASSIGGGSYNEQFF
TRBV5-1,TRBD2,-,CASSLGAGGPQETQYF
TRBV6-2/TRBV6-3,TRBD2,-,CASSSYGLATGELFF
TRBV28,-,-,CASSRTGRWREQYF
TRBV20-1,TRBD2,-,CSAEKTRTSAYEQYF
TRBV12-3/TRBV12-4,TRBD2,few,CASNPGGGIGAKNIQYF
TRBV20-1,TRBD2,few,CSARAGGRASTGELFF
TRBV6-2/TRBV6-3,TRBD2,-,CASTQLAGVRETRYF
TRBV4-1,TRBD2,few,CASSQDYSFGSGRYWVWLYEQYF
TRBV12-3/TRBV12-4,TRBD1,-,CASKGTGLGQPQHF
TRBV7-9,-,-,CASSLGTGQEQFF
TRBV14,-,-,CASSLIGLPRVSEQFF
TRBV4-1,-,-,CASSQMGGSYEQYF
TRBV5-6,-,few,CASSLGQGMFNEQYF
TRBV19,-,few,CASSQQGRRNTEAFF
TRBV6-1,TRBD1,many,CASSNHGTGRTYEQYF
TRBV30,-,-,CAWTLGGGELFF
TRBV6-1,-,-,CASTREPLYQETQYF
TRBV20-1,-,-,CSALKGVTEAFF
TRBV6-2/TRBV6-3,-,-,CASSYSSPAETQYF
TRBV10-3,-,-,CAISEKPAVPYSNQPQHF
TRBV10-3,TRBD1,few,CATRGQGINTGELFF
TRBV19,TRBD1,many,CASSTTDRAGEQYF
TRBV2,TRBD2,few,CASKRGEQETQYF
TRBV12-3/TRBV12-4,-,-,CASSRGGGILYEQYF
TRBV11-2,TRBD1,few,CASSLDSGGTYEQYF